These 25 T cell receptor beta chains share one sample of origin, sequenced in a study of cytomegalovirus exposure and HLA in healthy donors. The PCR had 60 Vbeta and 13 Jbeta primers. Here immunoSEQ multiplex PCR was the method, and the copy in TCRdb shows in-frame clones only, minus some. The table lists over 110,000 clones, less than 85% of them singletons, with approximately 8.2% in the top ten. The sample consisted of PBMCs. All receptors derive from a woman aged 45-60 years in good health and CMV-seropositive.

The chain links TRBV5-1 to TRBJ2-5; D is possibly TRBD2 (7 bases). CDR3 length equals 15 residues. Germline V gene sequence: CDR1 SGHRS, CDR2 YFSETQ. Trimming took 2 bases from V and 3 from J, leaving 14 bases between them. CDR3 DNA: TGCGCCAGCAGCTTTCTGGGGGGGGGCGAAGAGACCCAGTACTTC. Encoded protein: CASSFLGGGEETQYF.

The rearrangement uses TRBV5-1 and TRBJ2-5; TRBD1 agrees at 9 bases. The germline V gene encodes CDR1 SGHRS and CDR2 YFSETQ. The CDR3 runs 17 residues. V lost 4 bases to trimming and J lost 1 base; unmatched junction nucleotides: 11. This CDR3 reads CASSPGQGRGIQETQYF. The CDR3 DNA follows: TGCGCCAGCAGCCCGGGACAGGGAAGGGGCATCCAAGAGACCCAGTACTTC.

A few counts support this clone. This chain links TRBV7-2 with TRBJ1-3, with D uncertain. V was clipped by 0 bases and J by 0 bases, with 9 bases between them. The length of the CDR3 is 16 residues. The V gene's germline CDR1 is SGHTA and CDR2 FQGNSA. CDR3 residues: CASSLAPPSSGNTIYF. For the CDR3, the DNA is TGTGCCAGCAGCTTAGCACCCCCCAGCTCTGGAAACACCATATATTTT.

This chain connects TRBV5-4 to TRBJ1-3, with D unclear. This CDR3 region has 15 residues. The V end lost 4 bases, the J end lost 0 bases, and 11 bases lay between the germline ends. Germline V gene sequence: CDR1 SGHNT, CDR2 YYREEE (reference sequence). The DNA of the CDR3 is TGTGCCAGCAGCCCCGGACTCAGCTCTGGAAACACCATATATTTT. Protein sequence: CASSPGLSSGNTIYF.

Notes on this clone: One junction end does not reproduce the germline sequence, and a read error may be involved. The V and J genes are TRBV7-9 and TRBJ2-7; 10 bases are a match to TRBD1. Germline values: CDR1 SEHNR, CDR2 FQNEAQ (reference sequence). The CDR3 is 15 residues long. The CDR3 nucleotides are TGTTCCAGCATCGATACCGGGACAGGGGACTACGAGCAGTACTTC. Its protein product is CSSIDTGTGDYEQYF.

The genes are TRBV28 and TRBJ2-4; 12 positions match TRBD2. J was trimmed by 1 base and V by 5 bases; bases with no gene match: 6. From germline, CDR1 is MDHEN and CDR2 SYDVKM. The length of the CDR3 is 17 residues. This CDR3 reads CASSILAGGQAKNIQYF. CDR3 DNA: TGTGCCAGCAGTATACTAGCGGGGGGCCAGGCCAAAAACATTCAGTACTTC.

The chain combines TRBV28 with TRBJ1-1; maybe TRBD1 (5 bases). V gave up 6 bases and J gave up 0 bases, with 11 bases separating them. This CDR3 region has 14 residues. CDR1 is MDHEN, CDR2 SYDVKM, per germline. CDR3 sequence (DNA): TGTGCCAGCAGCACTCCACAGGTGAACACTGAAGCTTTCTTT. Protein: CASSTPQVNTEAFF.

The chain has TRBV2 and TRBJ1-6; D is undetermined. The CDR3 sequence is 14 residues long. V was shortened by 5 bases and J by 3 bases, with 8 bases between the two germline ends. Germline CDR1 SNHLY, CDR2 FYNNEI. Here the CDR3 reads CASSKRDYNSPLHF. The CDR3 DNA sequence: TGTGCCAGCAGTAAACGGGACTATAATTCACCCCTCCACTTT.

V and J are TRBV30 and TRBJ2-2; tentative D call: TRBD2 (6 bases). CDR1 is GTSNPN and CDR2 is SVGIG in the germline V gene (reference sequence). The CDR3 spans 14 residues. Trimming removed 2 bases from V and 5 bases from J, with 12 bases in between. The CDR3 region is CAWSHGTATGELFF. CDR3 coding DNA: TGTGCCTGGAGTCATGGGACTGCTACCGGGGAGCTGTTTTTT.

The rearrangement links TRBV29-1 to TRBJ1-2; D might be TRBD1 (6 bases). The CDR3 covers 12 residues. CDR1 is SQVTM and CDR2 is ANQGSEA in the germline V gene. Trimming removed 4 bases from V and 5 bases from J, with 11 bases in between. The CDR3 protein is CSVVEGGYGYTF. The CDR3 nucleotides are TGCAGCGTTGTTGAGGGGGGGTATGGCTACACCTTC.

Remarks on this clone: The sample has other DNA sequences that encode this CDR3 too. The J gene is TRBJ1-1, the V gene TRBV6-6, with D tentatively TRBD1 (6 bases). Trimming removed 4 bases from V and 0 bases from J, with 15 bases in between. Germline V gene lookup returns CDR1 MNHNY and CDR2 SVGAGI (reference sequence). This CDR3 region has 16 residues. CDR3 sequence: CASSSSRTAMNTEAFF. CDR3 in DNA: TGTGCCAGCAGTTCCTCAAGGACAGCCATGAACACTGAAGCTTTCTTT.

A few counts support this clone. The rearrangement uses TRBV27 and TRBJ1-2, with TRBD1 as a possible D gene (6 bases). Germline CDR1 reads MNHEY; CDR2 reads SMNVEV (reference sequence). The CDR3 has 14 amino acids. V was trimmed by 2 bases and J by 3 bases, leaving 10 bases between them. Here the CDR3 DNA reads TGTGCCAGCAGTTTAGGGGGCGCCGACTATGGCTACACCTTC. It translates to CASSLGGADYGYTF.

The gene calls are TRBV19 and TRBJ1-5; D is unclear. In germline, CDR1 is LNHDA, CDR2 SQIVND (reference sequence). The V end lost 2 bases, the J end lost 4 bases, and 12 bases lay between the germline ends. The CDR3 consists of 15 residues. CDR3 residues: CASSINLPSNQPQHF. The CDR3 nucleotides are TGTGCCAGTAGTATAAATCTACCCTCAAATCAGCCCCAGCATTTT.

The CDR3 spells CASSILGETQYF. The CDR3 bases are TGTGCCAGCAGTATCCTCGGGGAGACCCAGTACTTC. This chain links TRBV27 with TRBJ2-5, with unresolved D. The CDR3 sequence is 12 residues long. The V and J ends lost 5 bases and 5 bases respectively, with 9 bases between them. Germline CDR1 is MNHEY and CDR2 is SMNVEV (reference sequence).

The chain recombines TRBV7-9 with TRBJ2-6; possible D gene TRBD1, 6 bases. The length of the CDR3 is 17 residues. Trimming left V 4 bases short and J 2 bases short, with 15 bases between. The germline CDR1 and CDR2 sequences are SEHNR and FQNEAQ (reference sequence). In nucleotides, the CDR3 is TGTGCCAGCAGCTACCGGGACACCGCCCCTGGGGCCAACGTCCTGACTTTC. Translated: CASSYRDTAPGANVLTF. Based on the CDR3 plus reference TRBV7-9 and TRBJ2-6, the full variable domain is DTGVSQNPRHKITKRGQNVTFRCDPISEHNRLYWYRQTLGQGPEFLTYFQNEAQLEKSRLLSDRFSAERPKGSFSTLEIQRTEQGDSAMYLCASSYRDTAPGANVLTFGAGSRLTVL.

This clone was seen a single time. This chain joins TRBV7-9 and TRBJ2-5; 10 bases are a match to TRBD2. V shed 3 bases, J shed 3 bases, and the junction held 1 base outside the gene matches. The CDR3 length is 14 residues. Germline CDR1 and CDR2: SEHNR and FQNEAQ (reference sequence). As DNA, the CDR3 is TGTGCCAGCAGCTTTACTAGCGGGGAAGAGACCCAGTACTTC. Its protein is CASSFTSGEETQYF.

This clone showed up just a few times. The V gene is TRBV28, the J gene TRBJ1-6, with 8 bases that match TRBD1. Unmatched junction bases numbered 6, after V lost 7 bases and J lost 10 bases. CDR1 MDHEN and CDR2 SYDVKM come from the germline V gene. This CDR3 contains 13 residues. CDR3 nucleotides: TGTGCCAGCAAGGACAGGGTAGACTCACCCCTCCACTTT. Its translation: CASKDRVDSPLHF.

The CDR3 coding sequence is TGCGCCAGCAGTCAGGCAGGAGTCGGGAACTCACCCCTCCACTTT. Translation: CASSQAGVGNSPLHF. The gene calls are TRBV23-1 and TRBJ1-6, with D uncertain. TRBV23-1 is given ORF status, its function remaining uncertain. This CDR3 region has 15 residues. Deletions cut 3 bases from V and 10 bases from J, with 16 bases between.

The J gene is TRBJ1-2, the V gene TRBV28, with 7 positions matching TRBD1. V shed 6 bases and J 2 bases; nucleotides not matched to a gene: 9. Germline V gene data show CDR1 as MDHEN and CDR2 as SYDVKM. There are 15 residues in the CDR3. The CDR3 reads CASRRGTVLNYGYTF. Here the CDR3 DNA reads TGTGCCAGCAGAAGAGGGACAGTACTCAACTATGGCTACACCTTC.

Only a few counts were recorded for this clone. The CDR3 sequence is CASSEWTDMNTEAFF. The DNA of the CDR3 is TGTGCCAGCAGTGAATGGACAGACATGAACACTGAAGCTTTCTTT. The chain carries TRBV25-1 and TRBJ1-1; tentatively, D is TRBD1 (6 bases). Germline V CDR1 and CDR2: MGHDK, SYGVNS. V lost 1 base, J lost 0 bases, and 9 bases lay in between. CDR3 size: 15 residues.

This chain connects TRBV10-3 to TRBJ2-2, with 9 positions matching TRBD2. The V gene's germline CDR1 is ENHRY and CDR2 SYGVKD. This CDR3 contains 16 residues. V was clipped by 6 bases and J by 0 bases; unmatched bases: 5. The CDR3 spells CAISRSSGTNTGELFF. The CDR3 nucleotides read TGTGCCATCAGCCGCTCTAGCGGGACGAACACCGGGGAGCTGTTTTTT.

The chain joins TRBV19 to TRBJ1-2, with 8 bases matching TRBD1. The germline CDR1 and CDR2 sequences are LNHDA and SQIVND (reference sequence). There are 14 residues in the CDR3. V was pared by 6 bases and J by 8 bases, with 11 bases of the junction left unmatched. CDR3 nucleotides: TGTGCCAGTAGAGTTTCGCAGGGGGCGGAAGGCTACACCTTC. It translates to CASRVSQGAEGYTF.

A few counts support this clone. The J gene is TRBJ1-6, the V gene TRBV10-3; D may be TRBD1 (6 bases). Trimming took off 7 bases at V and 5 bases at J, with 15 bases between the two ends. CDR3 length: 15 amino acids. From germline, CDR1 is ENHRY and CDR2 SYGVKD. This CDR3 is CAINRDNRDNSPLHF. The CDR3 DNA sequence: TGTGCCATCAACCGGGACAACAGAGATAATTCACCCCTCCACTTT.

This clone was observed once. J is TRBJ2-7 and V is TRBV6-1, with 7 bases that match TRBD1. From germline, CDR1 is MNHNS and CDR2 SASEGT. Trimming at V came to 5 bases and at J to 4 bases, leaving 5 bases not matched to a gene. This CDR3 is built from 13 residues. The CDR3 protein is CASSTGDTYEQYF. The CDR3 nucleotides read TGTGCCAGCAGTACAGGGGACACGTACGAGCAGTACTTC.

CDR3 residues: CASSPLQGWRGYTF. The DNA of the CDR3 is TGTGCCAGTAGTCCACTACAGGGGTGGCGCGGCTACACCTTC. This chain connects TRBV19 to TRBJ1-2, with 7 bases lining up with TRBD1. Germline CDR1 is LNHDA and CDR2 is SQIVND (reference sequence). This CDR3 is built from 14 residues. With V trimmed by 5 bases and J by 8 bases, 11 bases remained unmatched.